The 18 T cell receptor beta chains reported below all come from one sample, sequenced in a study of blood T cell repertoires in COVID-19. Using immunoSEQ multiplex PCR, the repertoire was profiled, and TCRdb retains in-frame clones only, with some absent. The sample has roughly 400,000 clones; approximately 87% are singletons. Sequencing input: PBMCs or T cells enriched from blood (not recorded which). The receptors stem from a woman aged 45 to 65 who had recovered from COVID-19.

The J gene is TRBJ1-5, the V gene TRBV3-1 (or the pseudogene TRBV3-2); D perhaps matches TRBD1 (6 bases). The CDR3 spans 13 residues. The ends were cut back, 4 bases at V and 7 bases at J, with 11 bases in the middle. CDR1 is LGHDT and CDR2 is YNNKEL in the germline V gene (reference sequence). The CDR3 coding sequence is TGTGCCAGCAGCCTACAGGGTCGACAGCCCCAGCATTTT. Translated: CASSLQGRQPQHF.

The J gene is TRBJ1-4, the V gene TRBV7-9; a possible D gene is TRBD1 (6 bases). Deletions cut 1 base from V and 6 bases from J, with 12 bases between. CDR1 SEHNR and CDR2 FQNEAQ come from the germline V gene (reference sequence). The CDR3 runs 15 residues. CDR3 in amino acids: CASSLGRGGDEKLFF. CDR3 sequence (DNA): TGTGCCAGCAGCTTAGGCCGCGGGGGCGATGAAAAACTGTTTTTT.

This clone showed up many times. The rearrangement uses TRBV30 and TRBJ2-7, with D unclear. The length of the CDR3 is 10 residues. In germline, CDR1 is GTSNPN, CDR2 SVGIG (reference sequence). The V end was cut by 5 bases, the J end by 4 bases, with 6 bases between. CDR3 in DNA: TGTGCCTGGGGCGCGTACGAGCAGTACTTC. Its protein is CAWGAYEQYF.

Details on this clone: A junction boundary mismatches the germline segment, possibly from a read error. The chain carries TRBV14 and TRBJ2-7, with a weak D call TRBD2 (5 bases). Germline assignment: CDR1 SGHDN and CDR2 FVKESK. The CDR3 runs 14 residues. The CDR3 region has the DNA TGTGCCAGCAGCGAAGACCTAGCCGCGCGGGAGCAGTACTTC. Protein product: CASSEDLAAREQYF.

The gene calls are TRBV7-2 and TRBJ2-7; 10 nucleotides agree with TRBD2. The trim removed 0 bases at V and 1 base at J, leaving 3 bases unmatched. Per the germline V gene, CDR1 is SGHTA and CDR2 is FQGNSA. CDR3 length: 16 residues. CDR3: CASSLAAGGRSYEQYF. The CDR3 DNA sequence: TGTGCCAGCAGCTTAGCAGCGGGGGGGCGATCCTACGAGCAGTACTTC.

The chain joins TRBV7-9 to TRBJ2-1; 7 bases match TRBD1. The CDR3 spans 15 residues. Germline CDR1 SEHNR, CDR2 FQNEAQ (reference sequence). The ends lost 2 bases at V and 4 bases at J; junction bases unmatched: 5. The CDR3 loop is CASSLLGQKYNEQFF. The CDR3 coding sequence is TGTGCCAGCAGCTTATTGGGACAGAAGTACAATGAGCAGTTCTTC.

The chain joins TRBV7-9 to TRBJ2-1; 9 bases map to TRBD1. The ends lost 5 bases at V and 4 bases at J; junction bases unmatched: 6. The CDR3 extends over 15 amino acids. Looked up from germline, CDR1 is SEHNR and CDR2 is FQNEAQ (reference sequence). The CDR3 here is CASSTGQGFYNEQFF. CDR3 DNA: TGTGCCAGCAGCACGGGACAGGGATTTTACAATGAGCAGTTCTTC.

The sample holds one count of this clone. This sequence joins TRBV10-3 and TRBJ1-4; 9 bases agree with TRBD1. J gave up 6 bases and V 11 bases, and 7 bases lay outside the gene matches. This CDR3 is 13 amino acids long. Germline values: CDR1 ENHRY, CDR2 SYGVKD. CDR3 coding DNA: TGTGCCTCCCAGGGACAGGGTGATGAAAAACTGTTTTTT. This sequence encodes CASQGQGDEKLFF.

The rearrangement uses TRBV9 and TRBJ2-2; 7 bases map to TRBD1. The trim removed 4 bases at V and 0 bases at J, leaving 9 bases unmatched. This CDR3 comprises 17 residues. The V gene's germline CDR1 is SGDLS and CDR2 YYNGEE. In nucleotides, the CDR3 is TGTGCCAGCAGCCCGACTCCGGGACAGACGAACACCGGGGAGCTGTTTTTT. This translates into CASSPTPGQTNTGELFF.

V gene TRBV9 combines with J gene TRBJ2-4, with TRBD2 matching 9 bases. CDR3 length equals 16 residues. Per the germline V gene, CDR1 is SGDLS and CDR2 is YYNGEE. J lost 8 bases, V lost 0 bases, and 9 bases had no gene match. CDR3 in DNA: TGTGCCAGCAGCGTAGGAGCGGGGGGCCCCGGGGACATTCAGTACTTC. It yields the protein CASSVGAGGPGDIQYF.

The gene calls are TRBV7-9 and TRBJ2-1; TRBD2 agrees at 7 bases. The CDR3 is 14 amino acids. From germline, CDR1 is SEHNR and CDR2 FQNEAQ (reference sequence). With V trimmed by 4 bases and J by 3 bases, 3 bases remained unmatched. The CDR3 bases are TGTGCCAGCAGCTCCTGGGAGGGCTACAATGAGCAGTTCTTC. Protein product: CASSSWEGYNEQFF.

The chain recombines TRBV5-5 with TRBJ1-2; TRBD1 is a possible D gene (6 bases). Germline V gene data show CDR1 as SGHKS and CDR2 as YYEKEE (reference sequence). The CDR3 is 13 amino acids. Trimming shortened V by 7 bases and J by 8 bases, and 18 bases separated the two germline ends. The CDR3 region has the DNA TGTGCCAGCGGTGGACTGGCGGGGGGCGGCTACACCTTC. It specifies CASGGLAGGGYTF.

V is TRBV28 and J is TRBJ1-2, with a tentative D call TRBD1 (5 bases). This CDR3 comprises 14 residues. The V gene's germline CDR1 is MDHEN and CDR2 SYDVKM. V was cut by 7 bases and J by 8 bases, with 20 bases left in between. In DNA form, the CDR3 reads TGTGCCAGCACCGACTCTACAGGCGGCTGGGGCTACACCTTC. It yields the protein CASTDSTGGWGYTF.

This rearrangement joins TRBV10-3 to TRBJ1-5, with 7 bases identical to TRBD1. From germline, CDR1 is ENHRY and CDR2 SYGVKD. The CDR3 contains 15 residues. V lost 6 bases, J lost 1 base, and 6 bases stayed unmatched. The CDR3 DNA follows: TGTGCCATCAGCCGAGACAGGGAGAGCAATCAGCCCCAGCATTTT. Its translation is CAISRDRESNQPQHF.

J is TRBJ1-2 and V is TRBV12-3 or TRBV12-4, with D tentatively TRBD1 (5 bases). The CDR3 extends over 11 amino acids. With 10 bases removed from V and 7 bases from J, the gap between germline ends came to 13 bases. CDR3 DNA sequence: TGTGCCACCGAAAGGGGTGGTGGCTACACCTTC. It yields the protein CATERGGGYTF.

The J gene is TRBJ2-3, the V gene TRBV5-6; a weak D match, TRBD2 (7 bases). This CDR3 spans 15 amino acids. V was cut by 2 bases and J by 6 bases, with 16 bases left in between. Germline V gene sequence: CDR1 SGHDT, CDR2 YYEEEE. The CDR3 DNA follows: TGTGCCAGCAGCTTTGGCCGGGGGAGGGGGGATACGCAGTATTTT. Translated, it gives CASSFGRGRGDTQYF.

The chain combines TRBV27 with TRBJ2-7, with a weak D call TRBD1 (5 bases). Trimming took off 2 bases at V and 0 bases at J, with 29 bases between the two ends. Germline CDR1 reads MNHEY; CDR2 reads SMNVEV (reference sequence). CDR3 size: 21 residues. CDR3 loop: CASSLKAGGRVGLGFSYEQYF. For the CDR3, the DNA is TGTGCCAGCAGTTTAAAGGCCGGCGGCAGGGTGGGTTTGGGGTTCTCCTACGAGCAGTACTTC.

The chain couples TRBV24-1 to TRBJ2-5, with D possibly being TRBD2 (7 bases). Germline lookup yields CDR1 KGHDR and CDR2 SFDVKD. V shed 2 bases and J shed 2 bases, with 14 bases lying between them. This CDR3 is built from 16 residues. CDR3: CATSDWGGQSQETQYF. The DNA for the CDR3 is TGTGCCACCAGTGATTGGGGGGGACAATCTCAAGAGACCCAGTACTTC.